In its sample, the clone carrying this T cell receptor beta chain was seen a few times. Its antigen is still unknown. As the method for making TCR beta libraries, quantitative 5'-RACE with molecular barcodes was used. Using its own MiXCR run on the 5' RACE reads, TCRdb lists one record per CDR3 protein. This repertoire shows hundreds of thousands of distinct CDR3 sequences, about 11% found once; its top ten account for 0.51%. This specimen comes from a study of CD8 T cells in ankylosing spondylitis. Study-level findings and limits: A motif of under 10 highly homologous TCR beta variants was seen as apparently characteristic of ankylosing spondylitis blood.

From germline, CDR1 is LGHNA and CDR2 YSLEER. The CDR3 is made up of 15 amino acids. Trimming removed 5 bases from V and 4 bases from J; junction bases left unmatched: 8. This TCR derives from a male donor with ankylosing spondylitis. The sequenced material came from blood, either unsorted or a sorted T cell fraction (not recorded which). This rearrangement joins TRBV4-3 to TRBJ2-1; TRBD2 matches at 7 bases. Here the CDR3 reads CASSGLGGSYNEQFF. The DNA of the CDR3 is TGCGCCAGCAGCGGACTGGGCGGGAGTTACAATGAGCAGTTCTTC.